The 17 T cell receptor beta chains below were found in one sample sequenced in a study of blood T cells in healthy people across ages. Primed by a sample-barcoded 5' primer and a J-beta primer mix, a second PCR proceeded for roughly 7 to 11 cycles. TCRdb recomputed calls from the 5' RACE reads with MiXCR, one row per CDR3 protein. The data show 1.5 million to 2 million distinct CDR3 sequences, approximately 28% seen once. The specimen sequenced was blood. The receptor source for this set is a young woman in good health.

Comments on this clonotype: This may be a read error, as it is one base from a much larger clone. The chain joins TRBV6-6 to TRBJ2-7, with D unresolved. Germline lookup yields CDR1 MNHNY and CDR2 SVGAGI (reference sequence). Trimming took 6 bases from V and 2 from J, leaving 17 bases between them. The CDR3 is made up of 15 amino acids. CDR3 region: CASSNRVLPTYEQYF. For the CDR3, the DNA is TGTGCCAGCAGCAATCGGGTGTTGCCCACCTACGAGCAGTACTTC.

This CDR3 is CASSLGGPPRQFF. The CDR3 bases are TGTGCCAGCAGCTTAGGCGGGCCGCCGCGACAGTTCTTC. The chain combines TRBV11-2 with TRBJ2-1; a weak D match, TRBD2 (5 bases). The CDR3 is 13 amino acids. With 1 base removed from V and 13 bases from J, the gap between germline ends came to 14 bases. The germline gives CDR1 SGHAT, CDR2 FQNNGV.

This clonotype turned up a few times. The V call is TRBV28, the J call TRBJ1-4; 9 positions match TRBD1. The length of the CDR3 is 18 residues. Trimming removed 4 bases from V and 0 bases from J; junction bases left unmatched: 9. Germline V gives CDR1 MDHEN, CDR2 SYDVKM. The CDR3 nucleotides read TGTGCCAGCAGTTGGGGACAGGGCCTAGGTTCAACTAATGAAAAACTGTTTTTT. Translating gives CASSWGQGLGSTNEKLFF.

The genes are TRBV19 and TRBJ2-3; D tentatively reads TRBD1 or TRBD2 (5 bases each). V was pared by 6 bases and J by 1 base, with 20 bases between. The CDR3 length is 17 residues. CDR1 is LNHDA, CDR2 SQIVND, per germline (reference sequence). CDR3 residues: CASSPWDPGPGTDTQYF. The CDR3 nucleotides are TGTGCCAGTAGCCCCTGGGACCCGGGACCGGGCACAGATACGCAGTATTTT.

V gene TRBV7-2 combines with J gene TRBJ2-7; D remains ambiguous. Germline CDR1 reads SGHTA; CDR2 reads FQGNSA. V was clipped by 5 bases and J by 2 bases, with 13 bases between them. The CDR3 runs 14 residues. The CDR3 coding sequence is TGTGCCAGCAGCACCCAAGGAAGCCCCTACGAGCAGTACTTC. Translated: CASSTQGSPYEQYF.

V and J are TRBV5-1 and TRBJ2-3; unclear D gene. The CDR3 contains 16 residues. The germline V gene has CDR1 SGHRS and CDR2 YFSETQ. Trimming removed 4 bases at V and 1 base at J, with 16 bases between. Here the CDR3 reads CASSPGGYGGTDTQYF. The CDR3, as DNA: TGCGCCAGCAGCCCTGGCGGTTATGGCGGCACAGATACGCAGTATTTT.

This clonotype was observed a few times. The CDR3 sequence is CASSGPPTSYEQYF. CDR3 in DNA: TGTGCCAGCAGTGGCCCACCTACTAGCTACGAGCAGTACTTC. This chain joins TRBV6-5 and TRBJ2-7; D may be TRBD2 (5 bases). V was clipped by 5 bases and J by 3 bases, with 14 bases between them. Germline-derived CDR1 and CDR2 are MNHEY and SVGAGI. The CDR3 is made up of 14 amino acids.

The chain joins TRBV21-1 to TRBJ1-2. TRBV21-1 is classified as a pseudogene. The CDR3 has 14 amino acids. The CDR3 sequence is CASSKAGRNYVYTF. The CDR3 coding sequence is TGTGCCAGCAGCAAAGCGGGCAGGAACTATGTCTACACCTTC.

The genes are TRBV7-9 and TRBJ2-7; TRBD2 matches 10 bases. The V gene end was trimmed by 5 bases and the J gene end by 4 bases; junction bases not matched to a gene: 11. There are 16 residues in the CDR3. Germline V gives CDR1 SEHNR, CDR2 FQNEAQ (reference sequence). CDR3 loop: CASSERKAGGGYEQYF. The CDR3 nucleotides read TGTGCCAGCAGCGAAAGGAAAGCGGGAGGGGGGTACGAGCAGTACTTC.

This clonotype was seen many times. The chain recombines TRBV20-1 with TRBJ2-1; 11 nucleotides match TRBD2. J lost 5 bases, V lost 6 bases, and 6 bases had no gene match. The CDR3 sequence is 14 residues long. CDR1 and CDR2 (germline): DFQATT, SNEGSKA (reference sequence). The CDR3 sequence is CSASGTSGNNEQFF. The CDR3 nucleotides read TGCAGTGCCTCCGGGACTAGCGGAAACAATGAGCAGTTCTTC.

This clonotype was observed at least ten times. The CDR3 sequence is CASSPPGGGLYNEQFF. CDR3 coding DNA: TGTGCCAGCAGCCCGCCGGGCGGGGGCCTTTACAATGAGCAGTTCTTC. This rearrangement joins TRBV5-4 to TRBJ2-1; D is possibly TRBD2 (7 bases). Trimming stripped 4 bases from V and 4 bases from J, with 18 bases between. From germline, CDR1 is SGHNT and CDR2 YYREEE (reference sequence). This CDR3 contains 16 residues.

J is TRBJ2-7 and V is TRBV12-3 or TRBV12-4, with D perhaps matching TRBD2 (5 bases). Trimming removed 6 bases at V and 4 bases at J, with 22 bases between. This CDR3 spans 16 amino acids. The CDR3 DNA reads as TGTGCCAGCAGCCATACCGTAGGAGTGGGAGCATACGAGCAGTACTTC. Translation: CASSHTVGVGAYEQYF.

In its sample, this clonotype was seen many times. The rearrangement links TRBV9 to TRBJ2-7, with TRBD2 identical over 8 bases. CDR3 length: 15 residues. Germline CDR1 and CDR2: SGDLS and YYNGEE. Trimming cost V 0 bases and J 4 bases; bases outside gene matches: 6. The CDR3 loop reads CASSVGGSGTYEQYF. For the CDR3, the DNA is TGTGCCAGCAGCGTAGGGGGTAGCGGGACTTACGAGCAGTACTTC.

This clonotype was seen many times. The CDR3 here is CASSLLAGLQETQYF. The CDR3 DNA sequence: TGTGCCAGCAGCCTGTTAGCGGGTCTCCAAGAGACCCAGTACTTC. The V and J genes are TRBV7-2 and TRBJ2-5, with 7 bases identical to TRBD2. Per germline, CDR1 SGHTA and CDR2 FQGNSA. The ends lost 5 bases at V and 1 base at J; junction bases unmatched: 7. This CDR3 spans 15 amino acids.

The rearrangement links TRBV29-1 to TRBJ1-1; perhaps TRBD1 as D (6 bases). Germline assignment: CDR1 SQVTM and CDR2 ANQGSEA. CDR3 length: 13 amino acids. Trimming cost V 4 bases and J 1 base, with 10 bases left between them. DNA of the CDR3: TGCAGCGTTGTAGGGGGGCAGAACACTGAAGCTTTCTTT. Amino acid sequence: CSVVGGQNTEAFF.

This clonotype was seen a handful of times. This chain uses TRBV20-1 with TRBJ2-7, with 8 bases identical to TRBD1. Germline V lookup: CDR1 DFQATT, CDR2 SNEGSKA (reference sequence). The V and J ends lost 3 bases and 1 base, in that order; junction bases with no gene match: 5. This CDR3 has 14 residues. The CDR3 here is CSASYTGGSYEQYF. CDR3 coding DNA: TGCAGTGCTAGTTATACAGGGGGGTCCTACGAGCAGTACTTC.

This clonotype was counted ten times or more. J is TRBJ1-6 and V is TRBV28; D ambiguous. The CDR3 is 11 amino acids. Germline loops: CDR1 MDHEN, CDR2 SYDVKM. The V end lost 3 bases, the J end lost 8 bases, and 2 bases lay between the germline ends. The CDR3 DNA follows: TGTGCCAGCAGTTTCGATTCACCCCTCCACTTT. Translating gives CASSFDSPLHF.